This TCR beta chain was recovered during a study of neurological immune-mediated disorders. Study-level points and caveats: One cluster of related CDR3 sequences contained, by phylogenetic grouping, the repertoires of 18 of 34 multiple sclerosis patients and formed a possible signature. HTLV-1-associated myelopathy ranked highest for TCR clonal expansion and multiple sclerosis lowest, beneath healthy controls.

TCRdb reanalysed the 5' RACE reads using MiXCR and keeps one entry per CDR3 protein. Of some 120,000 distinct CDR3 sequences detected, 3.2% appear once; the ten largest clones hold over 1%. This clonotype was recorded a few times. The antigen remains undetermined. The CDR3 covers 13 residues. The germline gives CDR1 DFQATT, CDR2 SNEGSKA (reference sequence). With 7 bases removed from V and 8 bases from J, the gap between germline ends came to 17 bases. The gene calls are TRBV20-1 and TRBJ1-4; tentative D call: TRBD1 (5 bases). The material sequenced was PBMCs. The TCR sequence derives from a woman aged 30 to 39 with multiple sclerosis. The CDR3 DNA sequence: TGCAGTGGAATTGGTGGGGCGGGGGAAAAACTGTTTTTT. Encoded protein: CSGIGGAGEKLFF.